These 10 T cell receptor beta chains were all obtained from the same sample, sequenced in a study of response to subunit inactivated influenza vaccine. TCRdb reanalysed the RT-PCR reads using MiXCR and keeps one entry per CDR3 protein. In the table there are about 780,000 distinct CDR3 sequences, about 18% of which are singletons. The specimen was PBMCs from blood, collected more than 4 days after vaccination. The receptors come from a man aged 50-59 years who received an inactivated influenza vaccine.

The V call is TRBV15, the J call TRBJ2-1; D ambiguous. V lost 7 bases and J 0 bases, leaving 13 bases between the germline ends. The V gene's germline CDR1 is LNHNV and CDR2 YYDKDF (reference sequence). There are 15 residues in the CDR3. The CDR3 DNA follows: TGTGCCACCAACCGACGCGAAAACTCCTACAATGAGCAGTTCTTC. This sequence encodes CATNRRENSYNEQFF.

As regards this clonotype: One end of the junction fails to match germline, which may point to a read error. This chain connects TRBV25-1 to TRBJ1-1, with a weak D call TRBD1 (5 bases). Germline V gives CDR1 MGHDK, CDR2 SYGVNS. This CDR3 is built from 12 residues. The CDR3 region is CASSAYTGLNIF. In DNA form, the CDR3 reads TGTGCCAGCAGTGCCTACACGGGACTGAATATCTTT. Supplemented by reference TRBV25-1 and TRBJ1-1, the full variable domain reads EADIYQTPRYLVIGTGKKITLECSQTMGHDKMYWYQQDPGMELHLIHYSYGVNSTEKGDLSSESTVSRIRTEHFPLTLESARPSHTSQYLCASSAYTGLNIFGQGTRLTVV.

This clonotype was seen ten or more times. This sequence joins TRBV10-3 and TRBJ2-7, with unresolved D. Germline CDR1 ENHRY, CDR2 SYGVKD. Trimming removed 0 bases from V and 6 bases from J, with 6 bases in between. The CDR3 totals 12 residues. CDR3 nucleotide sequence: TGTGCCATCAGTGAGTCGTGGCGCGAGCAGTACTTC. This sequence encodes CAISESWREQYF.

The CDR3 protein is CSAQTSGGAGEQFF. For the CDR3, the DNA is TGCAGTGCGCAGACTAGCGGGGGGGCGGGTGAGCAGTTCTTC. The J gene is TRBJ2-1, the V gene TRBV20-1; TRBD2 matches at 14 bases. The ends lost 6 bases at V and 9 bases at J; junction bases unmatched: 7. CDR1 and CDR2 from the germline V gene are DFQATT and SNEGSKA (reference sequence). CDR3 length: 14 amino acids.

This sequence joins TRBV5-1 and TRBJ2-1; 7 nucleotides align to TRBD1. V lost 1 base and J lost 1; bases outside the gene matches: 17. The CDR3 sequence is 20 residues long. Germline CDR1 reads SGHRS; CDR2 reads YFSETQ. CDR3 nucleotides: TGCGCCAGCAGCTTGCATCCGGGACAGCCAGCACGGTTGTCCTACAATGAGCAGTTCTTC. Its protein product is CASSLHPGQPARLSYNEQFF. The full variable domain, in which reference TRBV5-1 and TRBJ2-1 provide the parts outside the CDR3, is KAGVTQTPRYLIKTRGQQVTLSCSPISGHRSVSWYQQTPGQGLQFLFEYFSETQRNKGNFPGRFSGRQFSNSRSEMNVSTLELGDSALYLCASSLHPGQPARLSYNEQFFGPGTRLTVL.

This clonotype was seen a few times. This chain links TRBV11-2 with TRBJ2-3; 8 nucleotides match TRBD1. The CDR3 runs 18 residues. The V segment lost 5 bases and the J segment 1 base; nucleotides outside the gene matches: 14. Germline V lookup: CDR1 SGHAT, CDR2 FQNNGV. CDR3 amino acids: CASSQTDRVAYGTDTQYF. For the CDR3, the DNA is TGTGCCAGCAGCCAAACGGACAGGGTGGCTTACGGCACAGATACGCAGTATTTT.

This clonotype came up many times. This CDR3 is CASRIAGSSYEQYF. The CDR3 nucleotides are TGTGCCAGCAGGATAGCGGGGTCATCCTACGAGCAGTACTTC. The gene calls are TRBV7-2 and TRBJ2-7; TRBD2 matches at 8 bases. The CDR3 is 14 residues long. Per germline, CDR1 SGHTA and CDR2 FQGNSA. J gave up 1 base and V 6 bases, and 5 bases lay outside the gene matches.

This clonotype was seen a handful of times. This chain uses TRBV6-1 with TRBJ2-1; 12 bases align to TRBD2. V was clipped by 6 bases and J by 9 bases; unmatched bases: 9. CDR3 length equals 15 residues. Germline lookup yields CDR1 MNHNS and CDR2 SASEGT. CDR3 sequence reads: CASRTSGSLEVEQFF. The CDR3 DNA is TGTGCCAGCAGGACTAGCGGGAGTTTAGAAGTTGAGCAGTTCTTC.

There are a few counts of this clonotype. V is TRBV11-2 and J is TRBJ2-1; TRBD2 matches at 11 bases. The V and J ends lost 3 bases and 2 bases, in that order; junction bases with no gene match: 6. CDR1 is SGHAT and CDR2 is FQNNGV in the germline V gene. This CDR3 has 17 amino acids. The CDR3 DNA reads TGTGCCAGCAGCTTCAGACTAGCGGGAAGGACCTACAATGAGCAGTTCTTC. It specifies CASSFRLAGRTYNEQFF.

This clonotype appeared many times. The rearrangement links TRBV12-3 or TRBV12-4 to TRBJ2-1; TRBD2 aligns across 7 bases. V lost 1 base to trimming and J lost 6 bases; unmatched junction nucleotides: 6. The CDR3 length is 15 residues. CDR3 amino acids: CASSLESGIGNEQFF. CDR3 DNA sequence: TGTGCCAGCAGTTTAGAGAGCGGGATAGGCAATGAGCAGTTCTTC.